There are a few counts of the clone carrying this TCR beta chain. As yet, its antigen is unknown. TCRdb re-called the 5' RACE reads with MiXCR, one entry per CDR3 protein. The sample shows roughly 100,000 distinct CDR3 sequences, less than 25% of them seen only once. This sample stems from a study of CD8 T cells in ankylosing spondylitis. Overall study results and limits: Ankylosing spondylitis blood appeared to carry a characteristic TCR beta motif of roughly 8 highly homologous variants. Clones that were linked to disease were CD8+ and were relatively rare in peripheral blood.

With 4 bases removed from V and 2 bases from J, the gap between germline ends came to 14 bases. The germline CDR1 and CDR2 sequences are LGHDT and YNNKEL (reference sequence). The CDR3 covers 15 residues. The source is a male donor with ankylosing spondylitis. The rearrangement uses TRBV3-1 and TRBJ1-1; D ambiguous. The sample was synovial fluid, either unsorted or a sorted T cell fraction (not recorded which). The CDR3 protein is CASSPGGVPNTEAFF. In DNA, the CDR3 is TGTGCCAGCAGCCCTGGCGGGGTTCCAAACACTGAAGCTTTCTTT.